Sequencing of this TCR beta chain was carried out in a study of monozygotic twins with inflammatory bowel disease. The V gene's germline CDR1 is SQVTM and CDR2 ANQGSEA. This CDR3 has 14 amino acids. The study's findings and limits: Among twins, concordant and discordant pairs did not differ in repertoire similarity, possibly from limited power. Variability may have been added to patient repertoires by differing immunosuppressive treatments.

About this clonotype: Its matching antigen is unknown.

TCR libraries were prepared from around 3.5 ug total RNA each. Investigators made cDNA in eight separate reactions per sample. TCRdb reprocessed the 5' RACE reads; each CDR3 protein has one entry and no DNA is given. The specimen's table records 200,000 to 250,000 distinct CDR3 sequences. The source material was blood. The V and J genes are TRBV29-1 and TRBJ1-1; TCRdb's D gene call, TRBD1, goes unchecked for lack of DNA. The receptor's source is a human donor with ulcerative colitis or Crohn's disease, or a healthy co-twin of an affected twin (not recorded which). CDR3 region: CSVVTGVGGTEAFF.